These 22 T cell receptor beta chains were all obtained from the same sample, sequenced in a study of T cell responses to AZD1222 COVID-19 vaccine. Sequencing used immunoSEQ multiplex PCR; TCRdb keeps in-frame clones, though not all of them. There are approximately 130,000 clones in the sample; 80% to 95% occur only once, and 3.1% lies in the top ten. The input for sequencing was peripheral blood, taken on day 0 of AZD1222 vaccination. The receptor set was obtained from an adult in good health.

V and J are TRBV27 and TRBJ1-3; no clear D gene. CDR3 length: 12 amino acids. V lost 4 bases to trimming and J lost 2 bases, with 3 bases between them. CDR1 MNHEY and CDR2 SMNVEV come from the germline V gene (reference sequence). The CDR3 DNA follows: TGTGCCAGCAGTTCCCCTGGAAACACCATATATTTT. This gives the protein CASSSPGNTIYF.

This chain's CDR3 is CASMSGLLRTEAFF. CDR3 coding DNA: TGTGCCAGCATGTCAGGGTTGTTAAGAACTGAAGCTTTCTTT. The chain is built from TRBV6-5 and TRBJ1-1, with a tentative D call TRBD1 (5 bases). Germline V gene sequence: CDR1 MNHEY, CDR2 SVGAGI. The CDR3 length is 14 residues. The V and J ends lost 7 bases and 5 bases respectively, with 17 bases between them.

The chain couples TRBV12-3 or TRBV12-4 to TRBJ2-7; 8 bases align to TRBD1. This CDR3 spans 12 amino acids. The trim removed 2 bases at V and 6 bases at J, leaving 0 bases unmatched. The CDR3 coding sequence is TGTGCCAGCAGTTTAACAGGGGGCGAGCAGTACTTC. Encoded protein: CASSLTGGEQYF.

The CDR3 here is CASSNRQGTPQHF. The CDR3, as DNA: TGTGCCAGTAGCAATCGACAGGGAACGCCCCAGCATTTT. The chain links TRBV19 to TRBJ1-5; 7 bases agree with TRBD1. V was pared by 6 bases and J by 9 bases, with 8 bases of the junction left unmatched. Germline V CDR1 and CDR2: LNHDA, SQIVND (reference sequence). The CDR3 length is 13 residues.

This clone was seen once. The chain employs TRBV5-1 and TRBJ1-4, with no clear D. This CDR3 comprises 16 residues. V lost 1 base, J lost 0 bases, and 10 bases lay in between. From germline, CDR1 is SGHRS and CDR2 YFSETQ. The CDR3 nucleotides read TGCGCCAGCAGCTTGTTTGGTAGCGCAACTAATGAAAAACTGTTTTTT. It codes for CASSLFGSATNEKLFF.

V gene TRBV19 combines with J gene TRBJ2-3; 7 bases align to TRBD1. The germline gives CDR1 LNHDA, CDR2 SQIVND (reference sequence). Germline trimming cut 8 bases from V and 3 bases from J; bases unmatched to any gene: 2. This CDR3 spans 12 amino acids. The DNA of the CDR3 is TGTGCCAGTGCAGGGGGTACAGATACGCAGTATTTT. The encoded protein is CASAGGTDTQYF.

The CDR3 is CASSYDRGVPVYEQYF. The CDR3, as DNA: TGCGCCAGCAGCTATGACAGGGGAGTTCCTGTATACGAGCAGTACTTC. This chain joins TRBV5-1 and TRBJ2-7; 8 bases are a match to TRBD1. The CDR3 covers 16 residues. V trimming: 3 bases; J trimming: 4 bases; junction bases outside the gene matches: 12. Germline CDR1 is SGHRS and CDR2 is YFSETQ. Drawing the rest from reference TRBV5-1 and TRBJ2-7, the complete variable domain is KAGVTQTPRYLIKTRGQQVTLSCSPISGHRSVSWYQQTPGQGLQFLFEYFSETQRNKGNFPGRFSGRQFSNSRSEMNVSTLELGDSALYLCASSYDRGVPVYEQYFGPGTRLTVT.

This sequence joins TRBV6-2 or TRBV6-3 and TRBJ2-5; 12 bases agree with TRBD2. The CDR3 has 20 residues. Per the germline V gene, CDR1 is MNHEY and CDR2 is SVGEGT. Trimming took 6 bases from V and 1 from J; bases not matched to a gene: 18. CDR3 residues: CASSHSLTSGRPDPQETQYF. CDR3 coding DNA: TGTGCCAGCAGCCACTCCTTGACTAGCGGGAGACCCGACCCCCAAGAGACCCAGTACTTC.

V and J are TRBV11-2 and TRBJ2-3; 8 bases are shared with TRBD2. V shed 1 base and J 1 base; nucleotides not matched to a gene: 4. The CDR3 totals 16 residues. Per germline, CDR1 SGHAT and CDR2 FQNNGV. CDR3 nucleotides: TGTGCCAGCAGCTTAGTCTCGCGGGAGGGCACAGATACGCAGTATTTT. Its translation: CASSLVSREGTDTQYF.

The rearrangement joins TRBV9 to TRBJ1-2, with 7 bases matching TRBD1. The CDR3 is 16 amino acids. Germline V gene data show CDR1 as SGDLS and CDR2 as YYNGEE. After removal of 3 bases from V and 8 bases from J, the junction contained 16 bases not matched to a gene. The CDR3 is CASSARGVRYPEGYTF. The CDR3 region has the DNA TGTGCCAGCAGCGCCAGGGGGGTACGCTACCCTGAGGGCTACACCTTC.

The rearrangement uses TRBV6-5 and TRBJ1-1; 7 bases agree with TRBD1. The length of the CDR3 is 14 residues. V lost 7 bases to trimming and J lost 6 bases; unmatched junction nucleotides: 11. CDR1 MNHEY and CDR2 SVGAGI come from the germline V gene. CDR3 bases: TGTGCCAGCACTGGATACAGGGGTGTCTCTGAAGCTTTCTTT. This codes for CASTGYRGVSEAFF.

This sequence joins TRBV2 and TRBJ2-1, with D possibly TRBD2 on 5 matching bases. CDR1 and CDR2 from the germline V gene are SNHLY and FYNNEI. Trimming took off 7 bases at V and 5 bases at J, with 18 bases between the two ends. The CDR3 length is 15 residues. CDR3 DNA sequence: TGTGCCAGCATATCAGGACTCGGAAGCCACAATGAGCAGTTCTTC. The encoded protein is CASISGLGSHNEQFF.

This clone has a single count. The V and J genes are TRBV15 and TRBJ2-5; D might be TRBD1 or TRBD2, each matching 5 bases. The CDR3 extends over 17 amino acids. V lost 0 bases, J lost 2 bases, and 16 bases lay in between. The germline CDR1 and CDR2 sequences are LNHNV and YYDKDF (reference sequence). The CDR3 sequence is CATSRERVGTLQETQYF. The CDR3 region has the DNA TGTGCCACCAGCAGAGAACGGGTCGGGACCTTACAAGAGACCCAGTACTTC.

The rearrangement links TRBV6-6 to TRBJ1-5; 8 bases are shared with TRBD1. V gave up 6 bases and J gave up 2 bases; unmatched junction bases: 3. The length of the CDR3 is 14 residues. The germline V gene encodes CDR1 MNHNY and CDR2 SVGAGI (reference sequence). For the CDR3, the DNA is TGTGCCAGCAGCGACAGGGGTGGCAATCAGCCCCAGCATTTT. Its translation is CASSDRGGNQPQHF.

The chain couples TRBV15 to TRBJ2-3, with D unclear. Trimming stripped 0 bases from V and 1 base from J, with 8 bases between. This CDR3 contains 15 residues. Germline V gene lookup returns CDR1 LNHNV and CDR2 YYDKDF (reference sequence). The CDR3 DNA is TGTGCCACCAGCAGAGATGTGCCCCGCACAGATACGCAGTATTTT. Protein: CATSRDVPRTDTQYF.

The chain's CDR3 is CASSGQGGTQYF. The CDR3 DNA is TGTGCCAGCAGCGGACAGGGGGGGACCCAGTACTTC. The V gene is TRBV25-1, the J gene TRBJ2-5; TRBD1 matches 10 bases. The CDR3 is 12 amino acids. J gave up 7 bases and V 6 bases, and 2 bases lay outside the gene matches. Per the germline V gene, CDR1 is MGHDK and CDR2 is SYGVNS.

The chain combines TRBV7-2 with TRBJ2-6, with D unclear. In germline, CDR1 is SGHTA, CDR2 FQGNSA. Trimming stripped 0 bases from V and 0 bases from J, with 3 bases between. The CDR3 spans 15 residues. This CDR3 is CASSLAASGANVLTF. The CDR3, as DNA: TGTGCCAGCAGCTTAGCAGCCTCTGGGGCCAACGTCCTGACTTTC.

The CDR3 sequence: CASSLLNVGTVNSPLHF. The CDR3 DNA reads TGTGCCAGCAGTTTATTGAACGTCGGGACGGTCAATTCACCCCTCCACTTT. The rearrangement joins TRBV27 to TRBJ1-6, with TRBD1 as a possible D gene (5 bases). V dropped 1 base and J dropped 7 bases, with 17 bases sitting between them. From germline, CDR1 is MNHEY and CDR2 SMNVEV (reference sequence). This CDR3 is built from 17 residues.

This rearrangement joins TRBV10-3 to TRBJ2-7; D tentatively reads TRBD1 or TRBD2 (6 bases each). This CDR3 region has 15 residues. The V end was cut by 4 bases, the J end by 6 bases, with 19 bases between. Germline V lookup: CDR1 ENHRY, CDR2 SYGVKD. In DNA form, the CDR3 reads TGTGCCATCAGTGGGGGGGCAAACATCCCCTCCGAGCAGTACTTC. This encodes CAISGGANIPSEQYF.

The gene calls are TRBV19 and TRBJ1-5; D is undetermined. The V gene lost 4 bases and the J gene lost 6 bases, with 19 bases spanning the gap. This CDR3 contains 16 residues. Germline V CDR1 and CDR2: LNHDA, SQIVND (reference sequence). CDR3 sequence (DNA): TGTGCCAGTAGTACCGGGTCTAGGAGACAAATTCAGCCCCAGCATTTT. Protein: CASSTGSRRQIQPQHF.

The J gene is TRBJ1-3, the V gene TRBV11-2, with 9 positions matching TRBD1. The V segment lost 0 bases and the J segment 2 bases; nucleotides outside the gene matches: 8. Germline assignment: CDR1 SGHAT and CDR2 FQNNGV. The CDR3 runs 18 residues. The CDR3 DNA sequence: TGTGCCAGCAGCTTAGATGGCCAGGGGGACAGGGCTGGAAACACCATATATTTT. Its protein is CASSLDGQGDRAGNTIYF.

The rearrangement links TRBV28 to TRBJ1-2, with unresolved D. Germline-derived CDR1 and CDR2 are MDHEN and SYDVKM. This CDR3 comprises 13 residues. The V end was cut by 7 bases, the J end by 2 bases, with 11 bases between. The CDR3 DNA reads TGTGCCAGCAACCCGGGCGGGAACTATGGCTACACCTTC. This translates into CASNPGGNYGYTF.